A single TCR beta chain is shown here with its context. Its antigen is unknown. This sample was taken from a study of OX40 agonist ivuxolimab in advanced cancers. On the study more broadly: Ivuxolimab, an agonistic anti-OX40 (CD134) antibody, was given to patients. Of mixed ages from about 20 to 85 and averaging approximately 60 years, the group was around 78% male. Study results and caveats: Among the lowest peripheral clonal expansion occurred in 0.1-3.0 mg/kg partial responders.

Germline assignment: CDR1 MNHNY and CDR2 SVGAGI (reference sequence). The CDR3 length is 12 residues. V was clipped by 2 bases and J by 5 bases, with 3 bases between them. The protocol was immunoSEQ multiplex PCR, while the TCRdb copy is restricted to in-frame clones and leaves out a portion. The sample lists 75,000 to 90,000 clones, roughly 89% seen once, with around 1.6% in the top ten. A history of autoimmune disease or systemic immunosuppression excluded patients. This chain joins TRBV6-6 and TRBJ1-4; no clear D. This material consisted of CD4+ or CD8+ T cells sorted from blood, taken in a trial of the OX40 agonist ivuxolimab. This receptor was identified in an adult with an advanced solid tumor such as melanoma, head and neck, liver or kidney cancer. The CDR3 spells CASSYTNEKLFF. For the CDR3, the DNA is TGTGCCAGCAGTTACACAAATGAAAAACTGTTTTTT.